This entry describes one T cell receptor beta chain. The antigen remains unidentified. These data originate in a study of OX40 agonist ivuxolimab in advanced cancers. Study-wide results and caveats: There was clonal expansion of CD4+ and CD8+ blood T cells by week 6 at 0.1 to 3.0 mg/kg. People who partly responded at 0.1-3.0 mg/kg had some of the least clonal expansion seen.

Clones were read by immunoSEQ multiplex PCR, and TCRdb kept only the in-frame ones, dropping some. Here the sample spans 65,000 to 95,000 clones, less than 95% being singletons. CDR3 length: 13 amino acids. Germline V CDR1 and CDR2: SEHNR, FQNEAQ (reference sequence). V gave up 3 bases and J gave up 6 bases, with 12 bases separating them. The receptor was derived from an adult with an advanced solid tumor such as melanoma, head and neck, liver or kidney cancer. Sequenced material: CD4+ or CD8+ T cells sorted from blood, taken in a trial of the OX40 agonist ivuxolimab. The chain is built from TRBV7-9 and TRBJ2-7, with D possibly matching TRBD1 (5 bases). This chain's CDR3 is CASSLGPRGEQYF. The CDR3 DNA reads as TGTGCCAGCAGCTTGGGCCCAAGGGGCGAGCAGTACTTC.